The text below deals with one T cell receptor (beta chain). With V trimmed by 4 bases and J by 3 bases, 9 bases remained unmatched. Germline assignment: CDR1 MDHEN and CDR2 SYDVKM. The CDR3 runs 15 residues. These data are taken from a study of blood T cell repertoires in COVID-19. Profiling relied on immunoSEQ multiplex PCR, and the TCRdb table lists in-frame clones only, not all of them. The sample has around 77,000 clones; less than 95% are singletons. The sequencing sample was made of peripheral blood. The V gene is TRBV28, the J gene TRBJ2-7, with TRBD2 matching over 7 bases. The sequence was collected from a woman aged 55-70 years with active COVID-19. This CDR3 is CASSSGLAEFYEQYF. In nucleotides, the CDR3 is TGTGCCAGCAGTTCAGGGCTAGCGGAGTTCTACGAGCAGTACTTC. Combining the CDR3 with reference TRBV28 and TRBJ2-7 gives the whole variable domain DVKVTQSSRYLVKRTGEKVFLECVQDMDHENMFWYRQDPGLGLRLIYFSYDVKMKEKGDIPEGYSVSREKKERFSLILESASTNQTSMYLCASSSGLAEFYEQYFGPGTRLTVT.